The rows below give T cell receptor beta chains drawn from one sample of a study of cytomegalovirus exposure and HLA in healthy donors. Assay: immunoSEQ multiplex PCR; the TCRdb copy retains only in-frame clones and omits some. The table has over 100,000 clones, 70% to 85% seen once. Sequenced input: PBMCs. All receptors come from a female donor in good health and CMV-seronegative. Both conserved end residues are part of each CDR3. The D gene is left open where the match is weak. Size is omitted from some rows. Given values are once, few, many or a class for expanded clones.

j_call v_call clone_size d_call cdr3_aa cdr3_nt
TRBJ2-7 TRBV4-3 - - CASSQEAGGLFYEQYF TGCGCCAGCAGCCAAGAAGCGGGCGGACTCTTCTACGAGCAGTACTTC
TRBJ2-3 TRBV15 - - CATMPVDGATDTQYF TGTGCCACTATGCCTGTTGACGGAGCCACAGATACGCAGTATTTT
TRBJ1-1 TRBV28 - - CASSLFQAEAFF TGTGCCAGCAGTTTGTTCCAGGCTGAAGCTTTCTTT
TRBJ2-1 TRBV5-1 - TRBD2 CASIGGDEQFF TGCGCCAGCATTGGGGGGGATGAGCAGTTCTTC
TRBJ2-7 TRBV27 - - CASTTLQGGEQYF TGTGCCAGCACCACACTCCAGGGGGGCGAGCAGTACTTC
TRBJ1-4 TRBV7-8 - - CASTQGPNEKLFF TGTGCCAGCACACAGGGCCCTAATGAAAAACTGTTTTTT
TRBJ1-5 TRBV19 - - CASSTGGGTGKGKPQHF TGTGCCAGTAGTACGGGCGGGGGCACCGGGAAAGGCAAGCCCCAGCATTTT
TRBJ1-2 TRBV5-1 - - CASSLDGSLGYTF TGCGCCAGCAGCCTGGACGGGAGCTTGGGCTACACCTTC
TRBJ1-3 TRBV9 - - CASSAQGFSGNTIYF TGTGCCAGCAGCGCCCAGGGTTTTAGTGGAAACACCATATATTTT
TRBJ2-3 TRBV4-1 - - CASSSPERADTQYF TGCGCCAGCAGCTCCCCCGAGAGGGCAGATACGCAGTATTTT
TRBJ2-7 TRBV6-1 - - CASREGQPYEQYF TGTGCCAGCAGAGAGGGACAACCCTACGAGCAGTACTTC
TRBJ2-1 TRBV6-5 - TRBD1 CASSPNRGYEQFF TGTGCCAGCAGTCCGAACAGGGGATATGAGCAGTTCTTC
TRBJ2-7 TRBV4-2 - - CASSQADGQLAYEQYF TGTGCCAGCAGCCAAGCCGACGGACAGCTAGCCTACGAGCAGTACTTC
TRBJ2-7 TRBV7-2 - TRBD2 CASSRSGRQGYEQYF TGTGCCAGCAGCCGGAGCGGGAGACAAGGCTACGAGCAGTACTTC
TRBJ1-5 TRBV19 - - CASSPLGTPNQPQHF TGTGCCAGTAGTCCCCTCGGGACACCTAATCAGCCCCAGCATTTT
TRBJ2-7 TRBV9 - TRBD1 CASSPPGTGRDEQYF TGTGCCAGCAGCCCCCCCGGGACAGGGAGGGACGAGCAGTACTTC
TRBJ1-3 TRBV18 - - CASSLETGTGNTIYF TGTGCCAGCTCACTCGAGACAGGAACTGGAAACACCATATATTTT
TRBJ2-1 TRBV10-2 - - CASRKGGNEQFF TGCGCCAGCAGGAAAGGAGGAAATGAGCAGTTCTTC
TRBJ1-5 TRBV28 - TRBD1 CASNRGQGGKQPQHF TGTGCCAGCAACCGGGGACAGGGGGGCAAGCAGCCCCAGCATTTT
TRBJ2-6 TRBV2 - - CASSWTLGAGANVLTF TGTGCCAGCAGCTGGACCTTGGGAGCCGGGGCCAACGTCCTGACTTTC
TRBJ1-4 TRBV5-1 - TRBD1 CASSLAGTVREKLFF TGCGCCAGCAGCTTGGCCGGGACAGTGAGGGAAAAACTGTTTTTT
TRBJ1-2 TRBV4-1 - TRBD1 CASSQGKTGDYGYTF TGCGCCAGCAGCCAAGGGAAGACAGGGGACTATGGCTACACCTTC
TRBJ2-7 TRBV9 few TRBD2 CASSVGDSGSYEQYF TGTGCCAGCAGCGTAGGGGATAGCGGGAGCTACGAGCAGTACTTC
TRBJ2-5 TRBV5-1 - TRBD1 CASSPRDSSQETQYF TGCGCCAGCAGCCCCCGGGACAGCTCCCAAGAGACCCAGTACTTC
TRBJ2-5 TRBV10-3 - TRBD1 CAIRLGQQETQYF TGTGCCATCAGGCTGGGACAGCAAGAGACCCAGTACTTC
TRBJ2-7 TRBV5-8 - - CASSKITGNYEQYF TGTGCCAGCAGCAAAATCACAGGGAACTACGAGCAGTACTTC
TRBJ2-3 TRBV5-1 - - CASSSRGGDTQYF TGCGCCAGCAGCAGTCGGGGAGGCGATACGCAGTATTTT
TRBJ1-3 TRBV7-6 few - CASSLEGEPGNTIYF TGTGCCAGCAGCTTAGAAGGGGAACCTGGAAACACCATATATTTT
TRBJ2-7 TRBV28 - TRBD2 CASSRGGLTGEQYF TGTGCCAGCAGCCGGGGGGGGCTAACCGGCGAGCAGTACTTC
TRBJ1-2 TRBV27 once - CASSLSYGEGYTF TGTGCCAGCAGTTTATCGTACGGGGAGGGCTACACCTTC
TRBJ2-2 TRBV28 once TRBD2 CASSLTGLPNTGELFF TGTGCCAGCAGTCTAACGGGACTACCGAACACCGGGGAGCTGTTTTTT
TRBJ1-3 TRBV7-3 few - CASSLASTGSTIYF TGTGCCAGCAGCTTAGCGTCTACAGGGAGCACCATATATTTT
TRBJ2-7 TRBV28 - - CASSDGGQYEQYF TGTGCCAGCAGTGACGGCGGGCAGTACGAGCAGTACTTC
TRBJ2-2 TRBV7-3 once - CASSYAGVTGELFF TGTGCCAGCAGCTATGCAGGGGTAACCGGGGAGCTGTTTTTT
TRBJ2-7 TRBV7-9 - TRBD2 CASSALAPYEQYF TGTGCCAGCAGCGCACTAGCGCCCTACGAGCAGTACTTC